Given below is one T cell receptor (beta chain) in context. Its target is not known. These data come from a study of graft-versus-host responses after intestinal transplantation. Points from the study as a whole: After transplant, early declines in HvG clones were associated with peak levels of circulating GvH clones.

TCRdb's copy holds only in-frame clones and misses some; the assay was immunoSEQ multiplex PCR. The sample includes more than 90,000 clones, roughly 91% of them seen just once. Losses at the gene ends were 3 bases for V and 5 bases for J; bases not matched to a gene: 7. Germline CDR1 MRHNA, CDR2 SNTAGT. The CDR3 consists of 15 residues. This chain joins TRBV6-4 and TRBJ2-3, with 8 positions matching TRBD2. This sample comprised unstimulated CD8+ T cells sorted from spleen or lymph node cells, obtained before intestinal transplant. The TCR originated in a human donor who received an intestinal transplant. CDR3 DNA sequence: TGTGCCAGCAGTGAATCGGGGGGGTTCGGAGATACGCAGTATTTT. Encoded protein: CASSESGGFGDTQYF.